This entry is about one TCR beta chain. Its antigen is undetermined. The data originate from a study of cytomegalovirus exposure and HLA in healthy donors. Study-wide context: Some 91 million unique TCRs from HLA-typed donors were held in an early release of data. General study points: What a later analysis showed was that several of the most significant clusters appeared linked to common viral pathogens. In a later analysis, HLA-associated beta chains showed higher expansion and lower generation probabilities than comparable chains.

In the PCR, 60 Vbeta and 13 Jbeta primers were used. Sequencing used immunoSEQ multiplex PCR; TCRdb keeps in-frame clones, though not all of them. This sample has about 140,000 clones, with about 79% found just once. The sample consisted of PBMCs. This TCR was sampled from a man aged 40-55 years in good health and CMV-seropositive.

The CDR3 DNA follows: TGTGCCAGCAGCGTAGGCGGGGACTACAATGAGCAGTTCTTC. Its protein is CASSVGGDYNEQFF. The V gene is TRBV9, the J gene TRBJ2-1, with D possibly TRBD2 on 6 matching bases. V dropped 0 bases and J dropped 3 bases, with 7 bases sitting between them. Germline assignment: CDR1 SGDLS and CDR2 YYNGEE. The CDR3 consists of 14 residues.